These 28 T cell receptor beta chains share one sample of origin, sequenced in a study of cytomegalovirus exposure and HLA in healthy donors. PCR primers comprised 60 Vbeta and 13 Jbeta primers. TCRdb keeps only in-frame clones here, not all; method: immunoSEQ multiplex PCR. The repertoire includes about 150,000 clones, around four fifths of them detected once, and more than 2% sits in the top ten. The sequenced sample was PBMCs. These receptors all stem from a boy younger than 10 in good health and CMV-seronegative.

This chain joins TRBV9 and TRBJ2-5; 8 bases match TRBD2. The trim removed 3 bases at V and 5 bases at J, leaving 9 bases unmatched. Germline loops: CDR1 SGDLS, CDR2 YYNGEE. The CDR3 loop spans 15 amino acids. The CDR3 is CASSASGGVQETQYF. CDR3 nucleotide sequence: TGTGCCAGCAGCGCGTCGGGGGGGGTCCAGGAGACCCAGTACTTC.

The chain recombines TRBV10-3 with TRBJ1-2; D is ambiguous. The CDR3 has 14 residues. Germline CDR1 ENHRY, CDR2 SYGVKD. The V and J ends lost 2 bases and 5 bases respectively, with 12 bases between them. The CDR3 sequence is CAISEVQSHYGYTF. CDR3 bases: TGTGCCATCAGTGAGGTCCAGTCCCATTATGGCTACACCTTC.

This clone has more than one count but fewer than ten. V gene TRBV5-4 combines with J gene TRBJ2-3; 7 nucleotides align to TRBD1. CDR3 size: 15 residues. With 2 bases clipped from V and 3 bases from J, the junction kept 6 bases outside the gene matches. Germline V lookup: CDR1 SGHNT, CDR2 YYREEE (reference sequence). The chain's CDR3 is CASSFGQEWTDTQYF. The CDR3 nucleotides read TGTGCCAGCAGCTTCGGACAGGAATGGACAGATACGCAGTATTTT.

This chain uses TRBV6-1 with TRBJ2-7; 7 positions agree with TRBD1. Germline loops: CDR1 MNHNS, CDR2 SASEGT. The CDR3 totals 12 residues. V lost 2 bases to trimming and J lost 10 bases; unmatched junction nucleotides: 5. CDR3 in DNA: TGTGCCAGCAGTGAAAGGACAGGCTCCCAGTACTTC. It specifies CASSERTGSQYF.

The CDR3 protein is CATSRDPVNYGYTF. The CDR3 DNA follows: TGTGCCACCAGCAGAGATCCGGTTAACTATGGCTACACCTTC. This chain uses TRBV15 with TRBJ1-2, with unresolved D. V lost 0 bases, J lost 1 base, and 6 bases lay in between. Germline CDR1 reads LNHNV; CDR2 reads YYDKDF (reference sequence). The CDR3 sequence is 14 residues long.

J is TRBJ2-3 and V is TRBV13; the match to TRBD1 covers 8 bases. The ends lost 5 bases at V and 1 base at J; junction bases unmatched: 14. Germline V gives CDR1 PRHDT, CDR2 FYEKMQ (reference sequence). The CDR3 totals 18 residues. The CDR3 DNA reads TGTGCCAGCAGCGGACCCGCCCCCGACAGGGGACGCACAGATACGCAGTATTTT. It codes for CASSGPAPDRGRTDTQYF. The full variable domain, rest sourced from reference TRBV13 and TRBJ2-3, is AAGVIQSPRHLIKEKRETATLKCYPIPRHDTVYWYQQGPGQDPQFLISFYEKMQSDKGSIPDRFSAQQFSDYHSELNMSSLELGDSALYFCASSGPAPDRGRTDTQYFGPGTRLTVL.

This chain links TRBV18 with TRBJ1-1; TRBD1 is a possible D gene (5 bases). From germline, CDR1 is KGHSH and CDR2 LQKENI. Trimming removed 1 base at V and 1 base at J, with 19 bases between. This CDR3 is 18 amino acids long. CDR3 coding DNA: TGTGCCAGCTCACCACTCAGGGCGACAGCAGGAAAGAACACTGAAGCTTTCTTT. It is translated as CASSPLRATAGKNTEAFF. Combining the CDR3 with reference TRBV18 and TRBJ1-1 gives the whole variable domain NAGVMQNPRHLVRRRGQEARLRCSPMKGHSHVYWYRQLPEEGLKFMVYLQKENIIDESGMPKERFSAEFPKEGPSILRIQQVVRGDSAAYFCASSPLRATAGKNTEAFFGQGTRLTVV.

The chain employs TRBV10-1 and TRBJ2-7; D unclear. There are 12 residues in the CDR3. CDR1 and CDR2 (germline): WNHNN, SYGVQD (reference sequence). V lost 6 bases to trimming and J lost 0 bases, with 6 bases between them. Here the CDR3 DNA reads TGCGCCAGCAGCTCGAGCTCCTACGAGCAGTACTTC. Protein product: CASSSSSYEQYF.

This clone occurred a few times. This chain links TRBV6-5 with TRBJ1-2; the D is unclear. The CDR3 covers 14 residues. Germline loops: CDR1 MNHEY, CDR2 SVGAGI. V was pared by 5 bases and J by 2 bases, with 12 bases between. The DNA for the CDR3 is TGTGCCAGCAGTCGGGAAGGCCGGAACTATGGCTACACCTTC. This codes for CASSREGRNYGYTF.

This rearrangement joins TRBV7-9 to TRBJ1-1, with D tentatively TRBD1 (5 bases). Trimming left V 6 bases short and J 3 bases short, with 14 bases between. This CDR3 region has 14 residues. Germline V gives CDR1 SEHNR, CDR2 FQNEAQ (reference sequence). DNA of the CDR3: TGTGCCAGCAGTAGGGCAGGGTTGGACACTGAAGCTTTCTTT. Translation gives CASSRAGLDTEAFF.

This chain links TRBV27 with TRBJ2-7, with D possibly TRBD1 on 5 matching bases. The CDR3 length is 13 residues. Per germline, CDR1 MNHEY and CDR2 SMNVEV (reference sequence). V gave up 5 bases and J gave up 5 bases, with 13 bases separating them. The CDR3 region is CASSDVGQNEQYF. In nucleotides, the CDR3 is TGTGCCAGCAGTGACGTTGGACAAAACGAGCAGTACTTC.

The chain employs TRBV7-2 and TRBJ2-3; maybe TRBD2 (6 bases). The V and J ends lost 3 bases and 1 base respectively, with 11 bases between them. The CDR3 is 15 amino acids. CDR1 SGHTA and CDR2 FQGNSA come from the germline V gene. CDR3 in DNA: TGTGCCAGCAGCTTTCCCGGGAGTGGCACAGATACGCAGTATTTT. Residues: CASSFPGSGTDTQYF. The variable domain in full, with the rest retrieved from reference TRBV7-2 and TRBJ2-3, is GAGVSQSPSNKVTEKGKDVELRCDPISGHTALYWYRQSLGQGLEFLIYFQGNSAPDKSGLPSDRFSAERTGGSVSTLTIQRTQQEDSAVYLCASSFPGSGTDTQYFGPGTRLTVL.

The V call is TRBV28, the J call TRBJ1-2, with D possibly TRBD1 on 5 matching bases. Trimming cost V 6 bases and J 7 bases, with 15 bases left between them. The CDR3 is 13 residues long. Germline CDR1 MDHEN, CDR2 SYDVKM. The CDR3 sequence: CASSLTGARGYTF. CDR3 DNA: TGTGCCAGCAGCCTAACAGGAGCGCGTGGCTACACCTTC.

The genes are TRBV7-8 and TRBJ2-3; TRBD1 might be the D (5 bases). The V gene's germline CDR1 is SGHVS and CDR2 FQNEAQ. Trimming shortened V by 7 bases and J by 0 bases, and 14 bases separated the two germline ends. The CDR3 totals 15 residues. The CDR3 coding sequence is TGTGCCAGCAAAACAGGAGACTCTAGCACAGATACGCAGTATTTT. This sequence encodes CASKTGDSSTDTQYF.

The chain combines TRBV6-1 with TRBJ1-6; D is undetermined. CDR1 is MNHNS, CDR2 SASEGT, per germline. The CDR3 is 14 amino acids. V was trimmed by 8 bases and J by 7 bases, leaving 15 bases between them. CDR3: CASGNTMGNSPLHF. CDR3 sequence (DNA): TGTGCCAGCGGCAATACGATGGGCAATTCACCCCTCCACTTT.

The CDR3 DNA is TGTGCCAGCAGCTCCCGCGGGACAGGGGCCAAAAACATTCAGTACTTC. As protein: CASSSRGTGAKNIQYF. The chain joins TRBV11-3 to TRBJ2-4, with TRBD1 matching 9 bases. Germline V gene data show CDR1 as SGHNT and CDR2 as YENEEA. The CDR3 contains 16 residues. Trimming took 4 bases from V and 1 from J; bases not matched to a gene: 5.

This chain links TRBV2 with TRBJ2-5, with 14 bases fitting TRBD2. Germline trimming cut 6 bases from V and 5 bases from J; bases unmatched to any gene: 5. The germline gives CDR1 SNHLY, CDR2 FYNNEI. CDR3 length: 15 residues. The CDR3 sequence: CASSLGLAGVETQYF. CDR3 bases: TGTGCCAGCAGCTTGGGACTAGCGGGAGTTGAGACCCAGTACTTC.

The rearrangement links TRBV9 to TRBJ1-2; D is ambiguous. The V end was cut by 2 bases, the J end by 6 bases, with 17 bases between. The CDR3 loop spans 15 amino acids. From germline, CDR1 is SGDLS and CDR2 YYNGEE. For the CDR3, the DNA is TGTGCCAGCAGCGTTCCCCATGCTCGGGAGAATGGCTACACCTTC. It encodes CASSVPHARENGYTF.

This rearrangement joins TRBV19 to TRBJ1-5; 7 nucleotides line up with TRBD1. Germline values: CDR1 LNHDA, CDR2 SQIVND (reference sequence). The trim removed 2 bases at V and 5 bases at J, leaving 6 bases unmatched. The CDR3 runs 15 residues. CDR3 sequence (DNA): TGTGCCAGTAGTATAACAGGGGACAATCATCAGCCCCAGCATTTT. Its translation: CASSITGDNHQPQHF.

This sequence joins TRBV30 and TRBJ1-1; perhaps TRBD1 as D (5 bases). The V end lost 4 bases, the J end lost 5 bases, and 14 bases lay between the germline ends. This CDR3 has 13 amino acids. Germline CDR1 GTSNPN, CDR2 SVGIG (reference sequence). As DNA, the CDR3 is TGTGCCTGGACGGGCGCCCCAGGGACTGAAGCTTTCTTT. This sequence encodes CAWTGAPGTEAFF.

The chain carries TRBV5-5 and TRBJ2-3; D is ambiguous. The CDR3 runs 15 residues. Germline values: CDR1 SGHKS, CDR2 YYEKEE (reference sequence). Trimming removed 0 bases at V and 5 bases at J, with 13 bases between. CDR3 region: CASSLVSGSLDTQYF. The CDR3 DNA reads TGTGCCAGCAGCTTGGTTTCGGGTTCCCTAGATACGCAGTATTTT.

This sequence joins TRBV5-1 and TRBJ2-7; 10 nucleotides align to TRBD2. The CDR3 contains 16 residues. CDR1 is SGHRS and CDR2 is YFSETQ in the germline V gene. J lost 6 bases, V lost 4 bases, and 13 bases had no gene match. CDR3 region: CASSLTPGTSAGEQYF. The CDR3 nucleotides are TGCGCCAGCAGCCTGACCCCCGGGACTAGCGCTGGCGAGCAGTACTTC.

The chain recombines TRBV11-3 with TRBJ2-5, with a tentative D call TRBD2 (6 bases). Germline lookup yields CDR1 SGHNT and CDR2 YENEEA. Trimming left V 5 bases short and J 5 bases short, with 15 bases between. This CDR3 comprises 14 residues. The CDR3 nucleotides are TGTGCCAGCAGCCCTAGGGGAGGAAGGGAGACCCAGTACTTC. It yields the protein CASSPRGGRETQYF. Together with reference TRBV11-3 and TRBJ2-5, the CDR3 gives the full variable domain: EAGVVQSPRYKIIEKKQPVAFWCNPISGHNTLYWYLQNLGQGPELLIRYENEEAVDDSQLPKDRFSAERLKGVDSTLKIQPAELGDSAVYLCASSPRGGRETQYFGPGTRLLVL.

This sequence joins TRBV27 and TRBJ1-2, with D possibly matching TRBD1 (6 bases). V shed 5 bases and J shed 0 bases, with 13 bases lying between them. Per germline, CDR1 MNHEY and CDR2 SMNVEV (reference sequence). The CDR3 loop spans 15 amino acids. CDR3 in DNA: TGTGCCAGCAGTCCCTGGACAGAAGCTAACTATGGCTACACCTTC. Translating it yields CASSPWTEANYGYTF.

A single count supports this clone. J is TRBJ1-1 and V is TRBV4-1; D is uncertain. Germline loops: CDR1 MGHRA, CDR2 YSYEKL. Deletions cut 3 bases from V and 2 bases from J, with 7 bases between. The CDR3 consists of 13 residues. Here the CDR3 DNA reads TGCGCCAGCAGCCACCGAGAAAACACTGAAGCTTTCTTT. Translated: CASSHRENTEAFF.

The chain joins TRBV15 to TRBJ1-6; TRBD1 might be the D (5 bases). The CDR3 totals 14 residues. Looked up from germline, CDR1 is LNHNV and CDR2 is YYDKDF (reference sequence). Trimming removed 1 base at V and 8 bases at J, with 9 bases between. CDR3 sequence reads: CATSRGGKDSPLHF. The CDR3 DNA follows: TGTGCCACCAGCAGAGGGGGCAAGGATTCACCCCTCCACTTT. Full variable domain (outside the CDR3, taken from reference TRBV15 and TRBJ1-6): DAMVIQNPRYQVTQFGKPVTLSCSQTLNHNVMYWYQQKSSQAPKLLFHYYDKDFNNEADTPDNFQSRRPNTSFCFLDIRSPGLGDTAMYLCATSRGGKDSPLHFGNGTRLTVT.

The J gene is TRBJ1-4, the V gene TRBV15; TRBD1 agrees at 9 bases. Germline V lookup: CDR1 LNHNV, CDR2 YYDKDF (reference sequence). The junction had 4 bases not matched to a gene; V was cut back by 0 bases and J by 5 bases. The CDR3 sequence is 16 residues long. The chain's CDR3 is CATSRDQGTGNEKLFF. For the CDR3, the DNA is TGTGCCACCAGCAGAGATCAGGGGACAGGGAATGAAAAACTGTTTTTT.

CDR3 region: CASSSGQAKFPDTQYF. DNA of the CDR3: TGTGCCAGCAGCTCGGGACAGGCGAAGTTTCCAGATACGCAGTATTTT. V usage is TRBV11-3 and J usage is TRBJ2-3, with 8 nucleotides matching TRBD1. CDR3 length: 16 residues. The V and J ends lost 4 bases and 4 bases, in that order; junction bases with no gene match: 10. Germline-derived CDR1 and CDR2 are SGHNT and YENEEA.